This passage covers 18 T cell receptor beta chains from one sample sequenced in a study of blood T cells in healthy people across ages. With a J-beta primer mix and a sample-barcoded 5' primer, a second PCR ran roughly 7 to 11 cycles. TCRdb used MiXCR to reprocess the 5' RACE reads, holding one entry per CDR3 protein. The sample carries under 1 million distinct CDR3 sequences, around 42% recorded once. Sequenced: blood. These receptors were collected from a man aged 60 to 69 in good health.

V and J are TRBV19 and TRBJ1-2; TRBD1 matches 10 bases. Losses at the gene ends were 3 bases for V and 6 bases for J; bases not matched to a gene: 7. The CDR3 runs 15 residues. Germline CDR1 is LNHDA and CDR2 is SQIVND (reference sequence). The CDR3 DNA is TGTGCCAGTAGTATCTTCCGGACAGGGGGAGATGGCTACACCTTC. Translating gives CASSIFRTGGDGYTF.

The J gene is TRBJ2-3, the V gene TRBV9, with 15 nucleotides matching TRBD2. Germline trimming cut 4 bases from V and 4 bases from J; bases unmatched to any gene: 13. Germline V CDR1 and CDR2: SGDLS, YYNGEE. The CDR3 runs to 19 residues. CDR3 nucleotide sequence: TGTGCCAGCAGCCACGGGACTAGCGGGGGGCCTTACCGCGCAGATACGCAGTATTTT. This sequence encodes CASSHGTSGGPYRADTQYF. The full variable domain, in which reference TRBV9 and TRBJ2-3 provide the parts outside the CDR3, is DSGVTQTPKHLITATGQRVTLRCSPRSGDLSVYWYQQSLDQGLQFLIQYYNGEERAKGNILERFSAQQFPDLHSELNLSSLELGDSALYFCASSHGTSGGPYRADTQYFGPGTRLTVL.

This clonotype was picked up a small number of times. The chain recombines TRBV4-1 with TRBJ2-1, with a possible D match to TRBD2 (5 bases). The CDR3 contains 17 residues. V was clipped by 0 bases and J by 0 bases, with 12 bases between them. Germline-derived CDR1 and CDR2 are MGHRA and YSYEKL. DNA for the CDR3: TGCGCCAGCAGCCAAGAGGGAGCAGGTTTCTCCTACAATGAGCAGTTCTTC. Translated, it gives CASSQEGAGFSYNEQFF.

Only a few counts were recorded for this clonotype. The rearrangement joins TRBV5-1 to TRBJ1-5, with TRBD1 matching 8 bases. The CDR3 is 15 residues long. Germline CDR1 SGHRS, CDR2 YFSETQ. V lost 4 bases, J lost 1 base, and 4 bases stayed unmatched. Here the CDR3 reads CASSPRTGSNQPQHF. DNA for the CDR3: TGCGCCAGCAGCCCACGGACAGGGAGCAATCAGCCCCAGCATTTT.

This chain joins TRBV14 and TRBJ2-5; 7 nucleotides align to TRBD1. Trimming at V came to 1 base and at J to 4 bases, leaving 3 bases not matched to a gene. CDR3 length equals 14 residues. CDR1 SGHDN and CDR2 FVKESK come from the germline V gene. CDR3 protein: CASSQAAGGETQYF. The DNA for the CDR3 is TGTGCCAGCAGCCAAGCGGCAGGGGGAGAGACCCAGTACTTC.

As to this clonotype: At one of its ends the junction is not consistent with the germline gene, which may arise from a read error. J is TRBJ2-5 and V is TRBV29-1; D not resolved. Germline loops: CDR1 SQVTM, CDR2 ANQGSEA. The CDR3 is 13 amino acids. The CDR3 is CSVVLGSIETPYF. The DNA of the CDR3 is TGCAGCGTTGTTCTCGGTTCTATCGAGACCCCGTACTTC.

The CDR3 nucleotides are TGTGCCAGCAGCTCCTTAGCGGGCCGGGGTACGGCCAAAAACATTCAGTACTTC. It is translated as CASSSLAGRGTAKNIQYF. The chain joins TRBV7-2 to TRBJ2-4, with 7 bases aligning to TRBD2. CDR1 is SGHTA, CDR2 FQGNSA, per germline. The CDR3 is 18 amino acids. The V segment lost 4 bases and the J segment 1 base; nucleotides outside the gene matches: 13.

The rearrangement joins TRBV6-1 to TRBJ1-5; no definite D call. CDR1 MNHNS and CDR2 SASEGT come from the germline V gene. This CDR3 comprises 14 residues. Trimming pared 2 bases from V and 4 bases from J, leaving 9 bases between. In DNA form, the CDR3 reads TGTGCCAGCAGTGAATGGCAAGGAAATCAGCCCCAGCATTTT. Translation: CASSEWQGNQPQHF.

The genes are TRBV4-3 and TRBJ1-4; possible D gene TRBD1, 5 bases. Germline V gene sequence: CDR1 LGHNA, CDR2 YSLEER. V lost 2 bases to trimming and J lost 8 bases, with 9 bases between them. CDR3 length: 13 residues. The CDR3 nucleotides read TGCGCCAGCAGCCAATCAAGGGACGAAAAACTGTTTTTT. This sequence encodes CASSQSRDEKLFF.

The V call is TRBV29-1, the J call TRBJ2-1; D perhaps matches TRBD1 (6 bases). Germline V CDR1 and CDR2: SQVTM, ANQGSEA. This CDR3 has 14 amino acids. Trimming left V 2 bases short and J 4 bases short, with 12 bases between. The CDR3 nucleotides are TGCAGCGTTGAATATCCGGGGACATACAATGAGCAGTTCTTC. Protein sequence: CSVEYPGTYNEQFF.

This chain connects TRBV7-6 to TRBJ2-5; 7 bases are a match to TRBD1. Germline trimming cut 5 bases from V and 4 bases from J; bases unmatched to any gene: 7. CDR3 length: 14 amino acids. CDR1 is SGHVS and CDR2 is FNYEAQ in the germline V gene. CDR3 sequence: CASSERQGGETQYF. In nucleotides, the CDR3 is TGTGCCAGCAGCGAGCGACAGGGTGGAGAGACCCAGTACTTC. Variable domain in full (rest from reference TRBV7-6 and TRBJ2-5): GAGVSQSPRYKVTKRGQDVALRCDPISGHVSLYWYRQALGQGPEFLTYFNYEAQQDKSGLPNDRFSAERPEGSISTLTIQRTEQRDSAMYRCASSERQGGETQYFGPGTRLLVL.

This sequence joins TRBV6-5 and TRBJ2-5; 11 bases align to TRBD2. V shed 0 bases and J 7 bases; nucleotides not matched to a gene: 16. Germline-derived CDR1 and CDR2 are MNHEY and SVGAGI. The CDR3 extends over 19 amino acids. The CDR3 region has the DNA TGTGCCAGCAGTTACTCGTATCTGGAGACTAGCGGGGTCGGCGGGACCCAGTACTTC. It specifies CASSYSYLETSGVGGTQYF.

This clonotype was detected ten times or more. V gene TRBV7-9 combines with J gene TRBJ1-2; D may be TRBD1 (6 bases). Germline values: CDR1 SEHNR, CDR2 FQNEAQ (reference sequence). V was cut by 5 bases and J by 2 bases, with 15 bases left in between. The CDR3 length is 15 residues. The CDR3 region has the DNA TGTGCCAGCAGCCCACGGGGGGGCTTGAACTATGGCTACACCTTC. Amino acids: CASSPRGGLNYGYTF.

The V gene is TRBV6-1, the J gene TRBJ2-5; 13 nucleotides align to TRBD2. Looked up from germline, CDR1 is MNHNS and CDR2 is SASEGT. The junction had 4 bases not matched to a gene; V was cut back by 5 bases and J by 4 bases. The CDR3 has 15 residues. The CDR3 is CASSTTSGGRETQYF. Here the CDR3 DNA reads TGTGCCAGCAGTACGACTAGCGGGGGGCGAGAGACCCAGTACTTC.

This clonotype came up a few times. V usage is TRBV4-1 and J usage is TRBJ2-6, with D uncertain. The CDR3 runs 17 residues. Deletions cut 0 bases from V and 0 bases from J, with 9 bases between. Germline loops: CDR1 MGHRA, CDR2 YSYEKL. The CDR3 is CASSQDWQLSGANVLTF. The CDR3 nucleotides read TGCGCCAGCAGCCAAGATTGGCAGCTCTCTGGGGCCAACGTCCTGACTTTC.

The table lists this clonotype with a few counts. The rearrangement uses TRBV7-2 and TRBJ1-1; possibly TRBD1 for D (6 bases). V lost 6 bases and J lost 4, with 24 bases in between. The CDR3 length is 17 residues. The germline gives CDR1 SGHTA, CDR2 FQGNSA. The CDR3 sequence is CASRPRAPEQGSTEAFF. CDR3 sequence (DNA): TGTGCCAGCAGACCCCGGGCCCCCGAACAGGGCAGCACTGAAGCTTTCTTT.

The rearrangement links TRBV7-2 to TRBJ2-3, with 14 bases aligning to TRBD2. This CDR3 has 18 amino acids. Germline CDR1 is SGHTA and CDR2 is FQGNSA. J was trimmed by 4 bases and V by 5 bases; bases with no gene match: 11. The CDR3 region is CASSPTSGGARVADTQYF. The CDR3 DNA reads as TGTGCCAGCAGCCCGACTAGCGGGGGGGCCCGGGTTGCAGATACGCAGTATTTT. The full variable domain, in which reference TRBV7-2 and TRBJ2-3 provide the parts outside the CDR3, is GAGVSQSPSNKVTEKGKDVELRCDPISGHTALYWYRQSLGQGLEFLIYFQGNSAPDKSGLPSDRFSAERTGGSVSTLTIQRTQQEDSAVYLCASSPTSGGARVADTQYFGPGTRLTVL.

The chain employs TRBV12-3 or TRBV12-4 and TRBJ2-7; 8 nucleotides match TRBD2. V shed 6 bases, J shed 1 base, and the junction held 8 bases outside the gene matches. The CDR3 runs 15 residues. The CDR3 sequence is CASSTRGGLSYEQYF. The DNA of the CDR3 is TGTGCCAGCAGCACTCGCGGGGGGCTGTCCTACGAGCAGTACTTC.